This passage covers 8 T cell receptor beta chains from one sample sequenced in a study of technical replicates of blood from a few donors. The table came from immunoSEQ multiplex PCR; TCRdb's copy has only in-frame clones and leaves some out. This table holds over 85,000 clones, approximately 96% found once. The sequenced material came from T cells isolated from PBMCs. The receptors were gathered from a human donor in good health.

The chain is built from TRBV7-8 and TRBJ2-1; 8 bases align to TRBD2. The CDR3 spans 17 residues. V gave up 5 bases and J gave up 5 bases; unmatched junction bases: 14. Germline V CDR1 and CDR2: SGHVS, FQNEAQ. The DNA of the CDR3 is TGTGCCAGCAGCCGGGTCGCGCGGGAGGTCAGGGACAATGAGCAGTTCTTC. Translation: CASSRVAREVRDNEQFF.

This chain joins TRBV7-8 and TRBJ1-1; D unclear. The germline V gene has CDR1 SGHVS and CDR2 FQNEAQ. V dropped 0 bases and J dropped 6 bases, with 8 bases sitting between them. The CDR3 has 13 amino acids. CDR3 amino acids: CASSLASRSEAFF. In nucleotides, the CDR3 is TGTGCCAGCAGCTTAGCGTCGAGATCTGAAGCTTTCTTT.

V usage is TRBV5-6 and J usage is TRBJ1-5; D gene uncertain. With 2 bases removed from V and 1 base from J, the gap between germline ends came to 10 bases. The CDR3 is 15 amino acids. Germline V gene lookup returns CDR1 SGHDT and CDR2 YYEEEE. The CDR3 coding sequence is TGTGCCAGCAGCTTATATCTGAGCAGCAATCAGCCCCAGCATTTT. Translated, it gives CASSLYLSSNQPQHF.

The chain couples TRBV7-7 to TRBJ2-7; D uncertain. There are 13 residues in the CDR3. Germline CDR1 is SSHAT and CDR2 is FNYEAQ (reference sequence). The V end was cut by 3 bases, the J end by 3 bases, with 9 bases between. For the CDR3, the DNA is TGTGCCAGCAGCTTCGCAGGCGACTACGAGCAGTACTTC. This gives the protein CASSFAGDYEQYF.

The gene calls are TRBV19 and TRBJ2-3; D might be TRBD1 (6 bases). The germline V and J ends were trimmed by 3 bases and 3 bases, with 10 bases remaining between them. This CDR3 is 14 amino acids long. The germline V gene encodes CDR1 LNHDA and CDR2 SQIVND (reference sequence). CDR3 loop: CASSITGTTDTQYF. The DNA of the CDR3 is TGTGCCAGTAGTATCACAGGGACAACAGATACGCAGTATTTT. Variable domain in full (rest from reference TRBV19 and TRBJ2-3): DGGITQSPKYLFRKEGQNVTLSCEQNLNHDAMYWYRQDPGQGLRLIYYSQIVNDFQKGDIAEGYSVSREKKESFPLTVTSAQKNPTAFYLCASSITGTTDTQYFGPGTRLTVL.

The chain carries TRBV30 and TRBJ1-1, with D unclear. CDR1 is GTSNPN and CDR2 is SVGIG in the germline V gene (reference sequence). With 0 bases removed from V and 2 bases from J, the gap between germline ends came to 10 bases. The CDR3 length is 14 residues. CDR3 residues: CAWSVDILNTEAFF. For the CDR3, the DNA is TGTGCCTGGAGTGTAGACATCCTTAACACTGAAGCTTTCTTT.

In this sample, this clone turned up once. The chain employs TRBV7-6 and TRBJ2-2, with 7 bases identical to TRBD2. CDR3 length: 16 amino acids. CDR1 and CDR2 from the germline V gene are SGHVS and FNYEAQ. V lost 8 bases to trimming and J lost 4 bases; unmatched junction nucleotides: 13. The DNA for the CDR3 is TGTGCCAGCGGGGGGGTAGCGGTGAAGGTCACCGGGGAGCTGTTTTTT. Encoded protein: CASGGVAVKVTGELFF.

V gene TRBV7-2 combines with J gene TRBJ2-1, with 11 bases matching TRBD2. This CDR3 is 15 amino acids long. Germline V gene data show CDR1 as SGHTA and CDR2 as FQGNSA. V was clipped by 2 bases and J by 4 bases; unmatched bases: 1. Here the CDR3 reads CASSLTSGGYNEQFF. CDR3 in DNA: TGTGCCAGCAGCTTAACTAGCGGGGGATACAATGAGCAGTTCTTC.